This passage covers 23 T cell receptor beta chains from one sample sequenced in a study of T-cell reconstitution after alpha-beta-depleted transplantation in children. Library preparation (for TCRbeta) was performed with unique molecular identifiers. One entry per CDR3 protein, called by TCRdb with MiXCR from the PCR reads. In the table there are 300,000 to 350,000 distinct CDR3 sequences, 15% to 20% of which are singletons. The specimen comprised PBMCs, mostly from graft donor cells, sampled 360 days after TCRalphabeta/CD19-depleted stem cell transplant. These receptors were obtained from a male patient between 2 and 10 years old who had a stem cell transplant for acute lymphoblastic leukemia, so the T cells may come from the graft donor.

This chain uses TRBV20-1 with TRBJ1-5, with 7 nucleotides matching TRBD1. Germline V lookup: CDR1 DFQATT, CDR2 SNEGSKA (reference sequence). V lost 3 bases and J lost 0; bases outside the gene matches: 8. The CDR3 totals 16 residues. The CDR3 protein is CSASPADRYSNQPQHF. The CDR3 nucleotides are TGCAGTGCTAGTCCTGCGGACAGGTATAGCAATCAGCCCCAGCATTTT.

V is TRBV28 and J is TRBJ2-3; perhaps TRBD1 as D (6 bases). Trimming cost V 5 bases and J 1 base, with 13 bases left between them. This CDR3 is built from 15 residues. Germline CDR1 MDHEN, CDR2 SYDVKM. The CDR3 sequence: CASSQGGVGTDTQYF. The DNA of the CDR3 is TGTGCCAGCAGTCAAGGGGGAGTCGGCACAGATACGCAGTATTTT.

This clonotype has a handful of counts. The rearrangement links TRBV15 to TRBJ2-7, with 9 positions matching TRBD2. Unmatched junction bases numbered 2, after V lost 3 bases and J lost 2 bases. This CDR3 comprises 14 residues. The germline CDR1 and CDR2 sequences are LNHNV and YYDKDF (reference sequence). CDR3 loop: CATSRTSGTYEQYF. The CDR3, as DNA: TGTGCCACCAGCAGGACTAGCGGAACCTACGAGCAGTACTTC.

The sample holds a few counts of this clonotype. V gene TRBV29-1 combines with J gene TRBJ2-5; 8 bases map to TRBD1. The V segment lost 6 bases and the J segment 2 bases; nucleotides outside the gene matches: 11. The CDR3 spans 15 residues. The germline gives CDR1 SQVTM, CDR2 ANQGSEA. The CDR3 DNA is TGCAGCGTGGGGCCGGGACAGGCTTATCAAGAGACCCAGTACTTC. As protein: CSVGPGQAYQETQYF. The entire variable domain, with the rest obtained from reference TRBV29-1 and TRBJ2-5, is as follows: SAVISQKPSRDICQRGTSLTIQCQVDSQVTMMFWYRQQPGQSLTLIATANQGSEATYESGFVIDKFPISRPNLTFSTLTVSNMSPEDSSIYLCSVGPGQAYQETQYFGPGTRLLVL.

This clonotype has just a few counts. This CDR3 is CASSQLASTSAGYEQYF. In DNA, the CDR3 is TGCGCCAGCAGCCAATTGGCTTCGACTAGCGCAGGGTACGAGCAGTACTTC. This sequence joins TRBV4-3 and TRBJ2-7, with 8 bases that match TRBD2. This CDR3 is built from 17 residues. V lost 2 bases, J lost 4 bases, and 13 bases stayed unmatched. CDR1 is LGHNA and CDR2 is YSLEER in the germline V gene.

The rearrangement links TRBV5-1 to TRBJ2-7, with 10 bases that match TRBD1. V shed 3 bases, J shed 5 bases, and the junction held 5 bases outside the gene matches. Germline V gene data show CDR1 as SGHRS and CDR2 as YFSETQ. This CDR3 is 14 amino acids long. Here the CDR3 DNA reads TGCGCCAGCAGCTCTCGGACAGGGGGGCACGAGCAGTACTTC. Translated: CASSSRTGGHEQYF.

The gene calls are TRBV4-3 and TRBJ2-1, with D possibly TRBD1 on 5 matching bases. Trimming stripped 1 base from V and 2 bases from J, with 12 bases between. The CDR3 has 16 amino acids. The V gene's germline CDR1 is LGHNA and CDR2 YSLEER. Here the CDR3 DNA reads TGCGCCAGCAGCCAAGCCGCCGACAGTACCTACAATGAGCAGTTCTTC. Translation gives CASSQAADSTYNEQFF.

This chain connects TRBV5-1 to TRBJ1-2; D is undetermined. Trimming stripped 1 base from V and 3 bases from J, with 10 bases between. The CDR3 runs 14 residues. Germline lookup yields CDR1 SGHRS and CDR2 YFSETQ. CDR3 nucleotides: TGCGCCAGCAGCTTGAGGCAGGCGGACTATGGCTACACCTTC. Translated: CASSLRQADYGYTF.

This clonotype appeared many times. The J gene is TRBJ2-3, the V gene TRBV12-3 or TRBV12-4; D not resolved. The CDR3 contains 14 residues. V shed 5 bases and J shed 6 bases, with 15 bases lying between them. The CDR3 is CASSPRSTEDTQYF. In nucleotides, the CDR3 is TGTGCCAGCAGTCCCCGGAGCACAGAGGATACGCAGTATTTT.

The chain employs TRBV3-1 and TRBJ2-2, with D perhaps assigned TRBD1 or TRBD2 (6 bases each). V shed 2 bases and J shed 5 bases, with 9 bases lying between them. The CDR3 totals 14 residues. From germline, CDR1 is LGHDT and CDR2 YNNKEL (reference sequence). The CDR3 DNA reads TGTGCCAGCAGCCAACAAGGGGGGACCGGGGAGCTGTTTTTT. Protein product: CASSQQGGTGELFF.

The chain has TRBV20-1 and TRBJ2-1; tentative D call: TRBD2 (6 bases). This CDR3 has 15 residues. Trimming shortened V by 0 bases and J by 4 bases, and 13 bases separated the two germline ends. Germline lookup yields CDR1 DFQATT and CDR2 SNEGSKA (reference sequence). Here the CDR3 DNA reads TGCAGTGCTAGAGACCCACTAGCTGCATACAATGAGCAGTTCTTC. Translating gives CSARDPLAAYNEQFF.

This clonotype was detected ten times or more. This sequence joins TRBV5-1 and TRBJ2-3; 14 nucleotides agree with TRBD2. The CDR3 totals 19 residues. CDR1 and CDR2 from the germline V gene are SGHRS and YFSETQ. V lost 3 bases and J lost 3; bases outside the gene matches: 12. CDR3 region: CASSSGTSGRSLTTDTQYF. As DNA, the CDR3 is TGCGCCAGCAGCTCGGGGACTAGCGGGAGATCACTTACAACAGATACGCAGTATTTT.

This clonotype turned up a few times. This chain links TRBV7-9 with TRBJ2-2; no firm D call. There are 12 residues in the CDR3. V lost 3 bases, J lost 6 bases, and 5 bases lay in between. Germline CDR1 reads SEHNR; CDR2 reads FQNEAQ (reference sequence). The CDR3 loop reads CASSFEAGELFF. CDR3 in DNA: TGTGCCAGCAGCTTTGAGGCCGGGGAGCTGTTTTTT.

This clonotype was detected ten times or more. The gene calls are TRBV6-2 or TRBV6-3 and TRBJ2-4; the D call may be TRBD1 or TRBD2 (5 bases each). The CDR3 runs 14 residues. Trimming stripped 6 bases from V and 9 bases from J, with 18 bases between. CDR1 and CDR2 (germline): MNHEY, SVGEGT. DNA of the CDR3: TGTGCCAGCAGCCGGGACCTAGAATGGGGCATTCAGTACTTC. This encodes CASSRDLEWGIQYF.

This clonotype was counted many times. The CDR3, as DNA: TGTGCCAGCAGTGGGTGGGGGGTCTTCACAGATACGCAGTATTTT. It is translated as CASSGWGVFTDTQYF. V is TRBV12-3 or TRBV12-4 and J is TRBJ2-3, with D perhaps matching TRBD2 (6 bases). The CDR3 has 15 amino acids. Trimming took off 5 bases at V and 2 bases at J, with 14 bases between the two ends.

For this clonotype: The germline gene is not matched at one end of the junction; a read error may be the cause. The gene calls are TRBV28 and TRBJ2-3; possibly TRBD2 for D (5 bases). This CDR3 has 16 residues. In germline, CDR1 is MDHEN, CDR2 SYDVKM. CDR3 residues: CASSSPSAENTYTQYF. CDR3 nucleotides: TGTGCCAGCAGCTCACCCTCAGCGGAGAACACATATACGCAGTATTTT.

This clonotype was seen more than once but under ten times. The rearrangement links TRBV12-3 or TRBV12-4 to TRBJ1-3, with D unresolved. The CDR3 spans 15 residues. V lost 3 bases, J lost 1 base, and 10 bases lay in between. This CDR3 reads CASSFSIESGNTIYF. In DNA, the CDR3 is TGTGCCAGCAGTTTTAGCATCGAGTCTGGAAACACCATATATTTT.

V gene TRBV7-3 combines with J gene TRBJ1-1, with D possibly being TRBD1 (5 bases). Germline values: CDR1 SGHTA, CDR2 FQGTGA. V lost 2 bases and J 7 bases, leaving 11 bases between the germline ends. The CDR3 totals 13 residues. CDR3 in DNA: TGTGCCAGCAGCTTAGGGGGGGGATATGAAGCTTTCTTT. It encodes CASSLGGGYEAFF.

This chain connects TRBV6-1 to TRBJ2-6, with D unclear. The CDR3 is 14 residues long. The germline gives CDR1 MNHNS, CDR2 SASEGT. Trimming took 7 bases from V and 0 from J, leaving 7 bases between them. The CDR3 nucleotides are TGTGCCAGCATACCCTACTCTGGGGCCAACGTCCTGACTTTC. It is translated as CASIPYSGANVLTF.

This clonotype was detected many times. V and J are TRBV7-9 and TRBJ2-3; D perhaps matches TRBD2 (6 bases). The V and J ends lost 5 bases and 3 bases respectively, with 15 bases between them. The CDR3 totals 15 residues. Germline values: CDR1 SEHNR, CDR2 FQNEAQ (reference sequence). The CDR3 DNA sequence: TGTGCCAGCAGCCGCGGGACTCACATTACAGATACGCAGTATTTT. It is translated as CASSRGTHITDTQYF.

There are a few counts of this clonotype. The chain couples TRBV9 to TRBJ2-1, with no clear D. Looked up from germline, CDR1 is SGDLS and CDR2 is YYNGEE. V was pared by 0 bases and J by 4 bases, with 14 bases between. This CDR3 has 16 residues. The DNA for the CDR3 is TGTGCCAGCAGCGTAGAAGGGTCCGGCTCTTACAATGAGCAGTTCTTC. Its translation: CASSVEGSGSYNEQFF.

On this clonotype itself: A read error may account for a junction end that differs from germline. The rearrangement uses TRBV6-2 or TRBV6-3 and TRBJ1-5; D perhaps matches TRBD1 (5 bases). The CDR3 has 11 amino acids. Germline values: CDR1 MNHEY, CDR2 SVGEGT. CDR3 residues: CASSYPQGRVF. In DNA form, the CDR3 reads TGTGCCAGCAGTTACCCTCAGGGAAGGGTATTT.

The rearrangement links TRBV5-1 to TRBJ1-1, with D unresolved. Germline lookup yields CDR1 SGHRS and CDR2 YFSETQ. V dropped 4 bases and J dropped 0 bases, with 19 bases sitting between them. This CDR3 is 17 amino acids long. The CDR3 bases are TGCGCCAGCAGCGGCCGGGCGTGGGGAGCTATGAACACTGAAGCTTTCTTT. It yields the protein CASSGRAWGAMNTEAFF.